This T cell receptor beta chain was profiled in a study of chemoradiotherapy in HPV16-positive cancers. On the study more broadly: Candidate HPV-specific T-cell clones and common TCR motifs came from functional assays in a couple of HPV16-positive patients.

Study-wide results and caveats: The functional HPV-specific definition rests on just a couple of HPV16-positive patients. Candidate HPV-specific clones and E7-related TCR motifs grew in tumor during treatment.

With regard to this clone: What it recognizes is unknown.

The junction had 6 bases not matched to a gene; V was cut back by 5 bases and J by 5 bases. The CDR3 has 14 residues. The germline V gene encodes CDR1 SGHNT and CDR2 YENEEA. Over chemoradiotherapy, repertoires were sampled more than once. Using immunoSEQ multiplex PCR, the repertoire was profiled, and TCRdb retains in-frame clones only, with some absent. Among some 11,000 clones listed, around 87% were seen once. V and J are TRBV11-3 and TRBJ2-1; 7 bases line up with TRBD1. The starting material was blood, obtained from a patient who underwent chemoradiotherapy. The receptor comes from a human donor with HPV-associated anogenital cancer. CDR3 DNA: TGTGCCAGCAGCGAGGGACAGACAAACAATGAGCAGTTCTTC. This translates into CASSEGQTNNEQFF.